This T cell receptor beta chain appears in the sequencing data of a study of cytomegalovirus exposure and HLA in healthy donors. Germline V lookup: CDR1 SQVTM, CDR2 ANQGSEA. V was pared by 7 bases and J by 10 bases, with 12 bases of the junction left unmatched. This CDR3 comprises 13 residues. This PCR relied on a set of 60 Vbeta primers and 13 Jbeta primers. Repertoires were generated with immunoSEQ multiplex PCR, while TCRdb's copy carries only in-frame clones and drops some. The data show around 110,000 clones, less than 80% seen once. The TCR originated in a woman aged 40 to 55 in good health and CMV-seropositive. J is TRBJ1-4 and V is TRBV29-1; 7 bases line up with TRBD1. The sample comprised PBMCs. CDR3 sequence (DNA): TGCAGCGGGAAAGACAGGGATGGAAGAAAACTGTTTTTT. As protein: CSGKDRDGRKLFF.